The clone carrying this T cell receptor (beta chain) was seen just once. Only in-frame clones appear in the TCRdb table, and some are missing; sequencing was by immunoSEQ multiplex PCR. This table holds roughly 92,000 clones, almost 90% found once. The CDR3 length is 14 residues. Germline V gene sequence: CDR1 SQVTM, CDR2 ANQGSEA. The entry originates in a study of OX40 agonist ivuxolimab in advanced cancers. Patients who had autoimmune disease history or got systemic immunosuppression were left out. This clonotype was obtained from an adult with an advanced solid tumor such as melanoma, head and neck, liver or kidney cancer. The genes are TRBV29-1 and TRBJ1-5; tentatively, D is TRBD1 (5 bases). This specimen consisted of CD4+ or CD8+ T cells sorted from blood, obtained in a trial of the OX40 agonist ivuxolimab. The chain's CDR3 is CRGGKTVRNQPQHF. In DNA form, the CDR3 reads TGCCGGGGGGGAAAGACAGTCCGCAATCAGCCCCAGCATTTT.